What follows describes a single T cell receptor beta chain. This sample stems from a study of blood T cell repertoires in COVID-19. The V end lost 5 bases, the J end lost 3 bases, and 5 bases lay between the germline ends. Germline V gene data show CDR1 as SGHTA and CDR2 as FQGNSA. The CDR3 extends over 11 amino acids. Authors' analysis steps: For nucleated cells, counts were estimated from reference gene primer amplification. Some clones are missing from TCRdb's copy, which holds only in-frame ones; the method was immunoSEQ multiplex PCR. V and J calls and clone size are as listed in that table; D and trimming were resolved from the DNA. The sample records about 300,000 clones, 75% to 90% being singletons.

This chain joins TRBV7-2 and TRBJ2-7; D is unclear. The specimen sequenced was PBMCs or T cells enriched from blood (not recorded which). The clonotype comes from a man in his sixties who had recovered from COVID-19. The CDR3 nucleotides read TGTGCCAGCAGCCCTCTCTACGAGCAGTACTTC. Translation gives CASSPLYEQYF.